These 27 T cell receptor beta chains came from one sample sequenced in a study of blood T cell repertoires in COVID-19. Some clones are missing from TCRdb's copy, which holds only in-frame ones; the method was immunoSEQ multiplex PCR. The sample consists of around 260,000 clones, roughly 80% of them appearing once. The sample taken for sequencing was peripheral blood. These receptors were taken from a man in his 60s with acute or convalescent COVID-19.

For the CDR3, the DNA is TGCAGCGTTGGATACAGGGGTAATGAAAAACTGTTTTTT. This codes for CSVGYRGNEKLFF. This chain connects TRBV29-1 to TRBJ1-4; 7 bases align to TRBD1. The germline gives CDR1 SQVTM, CDR2 ANQGSEA. V lost 4 bases to trimming and J lost 4 bases; unmatched junction nucleotides: 3. This CDR3 comprises 13 residues.

The chain recombines TRBV3-1 (or the pseudogene TRBV3-2) with TRBJ2-5; 7 bases map to TRBD2. Per the germline V gene, CDR1 is LGHDT and CDR2 is YNNKEL (reference sequence). The CDR3 has 13 amino acids. Trimming removed 6 bases from V and 6 bases from J; junction bases left unmatched: 7. The CDR3 sequence is CASSQTSRKTQYF. For the CDR3, the DNA is TGTGCCAGCAGTCAGACTAGCCGGAAGACCCAGTACTTC.

The CDR3 coding sequence is TGCGCCAGCAGCGAGCGGGCCGCGGTCGGGGAGCTGTTTTTT. Translating gives CASSERAAVGELFF. The V gene is TRBV5-1, the J gene TRBJ2-2, with D possibly matching TRBD2 (6 bases). The ends were cut back, 4 bases at V and 7 bases at J, with 14 bases in the middle. The CDR3 contains 14 residues. Looked up from germline, CDR1 is SGHRS and CDR2 is YFSETQ. Complete variable domain (other parts from reference TRBV5-1 and TRBJ2-2): KAGVTQTPRYLIKTRGQQVTLSCSPISGHRSVSWYQQTPGQGLQFLFEYFSETQRNKGNFPGRFSGRQFSNSRSEMNVSTLELGDSALYLCASSERAAVGELFFGEGSRLTVL.

The chain joins TRBV5-6 to TRBJ1-5, with 10 bases matching TRBD1. CDR1 SGHDT and CDR2 YYEEEE come from the germline V gene. V lost 1 base, J lost 6 bases, and 10 bases stayed unmatched. CDR3 size: 17 residues. CDR3 nucleotide sequence: TGTGCCAGCAGCTTGTGGGTGACAGGGGGCGTGGTTCAGCCCCAGCATTTT. Its protein product is CASSLWVTGGVVQPQHF.

The rearrangement joins TRBV4-2 to TRBJ2-1; perhaps TRBD2 as D (6 bases). Germline V gives CDR1 LGHNA, CDR2 YNFKEQ. Trimming took off 5 bases at V and 4 bases at J, with 15 bases between the two ends. The CDR3 runs 15 residues. The CDR3 region is CASSSGGERYNEQFF. DNA of the CDR3: TGTGCCAGCAGCTCCGGAGGGGAAAGATACAATGAGCAGTTCTTC.

The genes are TRBV11-2 and TRBJ1-6; weak D call: TRBD1 (6 bases). Trimming took 4 bases from V and 15 from J, leaving 13 bases between them. Germline V gene sequence: CDR1 SGHAT, CDR2 FQNNGV. The CDR3 is made up of 12 amino acids. The CDR3 nucleotides are TGTGCCAGCAGCTCAGGACAGCCGGGCCTCCACTTT. It encodes CASSSGQPGLHF.

The chain links TRBV9 to TRBJ1-3; TRBD1 aligns across 7 bases. The CDR3 spans 13 residues. Looked up from germline, CDR1 is SGDLS and CDR2 is YYNGEE. The junction had 12 bases not matched to a gene; V was cut back by 4 bases and J by 14 bases. The chain's CDR3 is CASSLGSDRVLYF. The DNA of the CDR3 is TGTGCCAGCAGCCTAGGCTCCGACAGGGTCCTATATTTT.

This clone was seen only once. Written as DNA, the CDR3 is TGCAGCGTTGAAGGTGGGACTAGCATGAATGAGCAGTTCTTC. Protein product: CSVEGGTSMNEQFF. The gene calls are TRBV29-1 and TRBJ2-1, with 9 bases aligning to TRBD2. V shed 1 base, J shed 7 bases, and the junction held 5 bases outside the gene matches. The germline V gene has CDR1 SQVTM and CDR2 ANQGSEA. The CDR3 is 14 residues long.

The rearrangement uses TRBV29-1 and TRBJ2-7; TRBD1 agrees at 9 bases. Germline CDR1 SQVTM, CDR2 ANQGSEA. The CDR3 is 14 amino acids. Trimming took 6 bases from V and 2 from J; bases not matched to a gene: 8. The DNA for the CDR3 is TGCAGCGTGGCCTGGGACAGGGTGGCCTACGAGCAGTACTTC. Translated: CSVAWDRVAYEQYF.

The chain uses TRBV7-9 and TRBJ2-2, with D unclear. Between the trimmed V and J ends, which lost 1 base and 4 bases, there was a span of 7 bases. The CDR3 has 14 amino acids. In germline, CDR1 is SEHNR, CDR2 FQNEAQ (reference sequence). CDR3 DNA: TGTGCCAGCAGCTTAGAATCCGTCACCGGGGAGCTGTTTTTT. Translating gives CASSLESVTGELFF.

The V call is TRBV14, the J call TRBJ2-2; the D gene is possibly TRBD2 (6 bases). Trimming left V 0 bases short and J 6 bases short, with 8 bases between. This CDR3 contains 14 residues. Germline V gives CDR1 SGHDN, CDR2 FVKESK. The CDR3 loop is CASSQDAGSGELFF. In DNA form, the CDR3 reads TGTGCCAGCAGCCAAGATGCGGGGTCCGGGGAGCTGTTTTTT.

The chain recombines TRBV2 with TRBJ2-2; D ambiguous. Germline V gene lookup returns CDR1 SNHLY and CDR2 FYNNEI. This CDR3 is 15 amino acids long. V was clipped by 3 bases and J by 5 bases, with 13 bases between them. The CDR3 region has the DNA TGTGCCAGCAGTGAGAGTGTTGGAGTAACCGGGGAGCTGTTTTTT. Residues: CASSESVGVTGELFF.

This chain links TRBV30 with TRBJ1-2; 10 bases agree with TRBD1. The V and J ends lost 3 bases and 1 base, in that order; junction bases with no gene match: 11. Germline CDR1 is GTSNPN and CDR2 is SVGIG (reference sequence). The CDR3 totals 17 residues. CDR3 nucleotides: TGTGCCTGGAGCTCCGGGACAGGGGTTTTAAGTAACTATGGCTACACCTTC. Translating it yields CAWSSGTGVLSNYGYTF.

The chain combines TRBV10-3 with TRBJ2-2; 10 bases agree with TRBD1. The CDR3 has 16 residues. Trimming cost V 3 bases and J 2 bases; bases outside gene matches: 3. Germline lookup yields CDR1 ENHRY and CDR2 SYGVKD. The CDR3 protein is CAISDGTGDNTGELFF. In DNA form, the CDR3 reads TGTGCCATCAGTGATGGGACAGGGGATAACACCGGGGAGCTGTTTTTT.

The CDR3 DNA sequence: TGCGCCAGCAGTGACGTGGCTAGCGGGGATAATGAGCAGTTCTTC. Translated, it gives CASSDVASGDNEQFF. This chain joins TRBV10-1 and TRBJ2-1; 9 bases map to TRBD2. The CDR3 contains 15 residues. The germline CDR1 and CDR2 sequences are WNHNN and SYGVQD (reference sequence). Germline trimming cut 3 bases from V and 7 bases from J; bases unmatched to any gene: 7.

In its sample, this clone was seen once. The CDR3, as DNA: TGTGCCAGCAGCTCACGGACAGGGGAACATGGCTACACCTTC. The encoded protein is CASSSRTGEHGYTF. The chain carries TRBV5-4 and TRBJ1-2; the match to TRBD1 covers 9 bases. The ends lost 3 bases at V and 6 bases at J; junction bases unmatched: 6. The germline V gene has CDR1 SGHNT and CDR2 YYREEE (reference sequence). This CDR3 has 14 amino acids. The full variable domain, in which reference TRBV5-4 and TRBJ1-2 provide the parts outside the CDR3, is ETGVTQSPTHLIKTRGQQVTLRCSSQSGHNTVSWYQQALGQGPQFIFQYYREEENGRGNFPPRFSGLQFPNYSSELNVNALELDDSALYLCASSSRTGEHGYTFGSGTRLTVV.

This chain uses TRBV27 with TRBJ1-1, with TRBD1 matching 8 bases. Germline CDR1 MNHEY, CDR2 SMNVEV (reference sequence). CDR3 size: 15 residues. V gave up 5 bases and J gave up 4 bases; unmatched junction bases: 9. DNA of the CDR3: TGTGCCAGCAGTGGACAGGGACACCGGGGCACTGAAGCTTTCTTT. It codes for CASSGQGHRGTEAFF.

The chain is built from TRBV10-1 and TRBJ2-1; 7 bases align to TRBD2. The CDR3 spans 13 residues. Looked up from germline, CDR1 is WNHNN and CDR2 is SYGVQD (reference sequence). The trim removed 8 bases at V and 2 bases at J, leaving 3 bases unmatched. CDR3 in amino acids: CASGLVAYNEQFF. The DNA of the CDR3 is TGCGCCAGCGGACTAGTCGCCTACAATGAGCAGTTCTTC.

The V and J genes are TRBV9 and TRBJ1-2; D not certain. The germline V gene has CDR1 SGDLS and CDR2 YYNGEE. Trimming pared 2 bases from V and 4 bases from J, leaving 9 bases between. This CDR3 is 13 amino acids long. The CDR3 nucleotides read TGTGCCAGCAGCGTTTCCGAGATCTATGGCTACACCTTC. Protein: CASSVSEIYGYTF. The full variable domain, in which reference TRBV9 and TRBJ1-2 provide the parts outside the CDR3, is DSGVTQTPKHLITATGQRVTLRCSPRSGDLSVYWYQQSLDQGLQFLIQYYNGEERAKGNILERFSAQQFPDLHSELNLSSLELGDSALYFCASSVSEIYGYTFGSGTRLTVV.

The rearrangement links TRBV5-1 to TRBJ2-1, with TRBD1 matching 8 bases. Germline values: CDR1 SGHRS, CDR2 YFSETQ. Trimming took 2 bases from V and 5 from J; bases not matched to a gene: 6. CDR3 length: 15 amino acids. In nucleotides, the CDR3 is TGCGCCAGCAGCTTACGGACAGGGCCCAACAATGAGCAGTTCTTC. Amino acid sequence: CASSLRTGPNNEQFF.

The chain recombines TRBV18 with TRBJ2-7, with TRBD2 identical over 11 bases. The V segment lost 2 bases and the J segment 1 base; nucleotides outside the gene matches: 7. From germline, CDR1 is KGHSH and CDR2 LQKENI. The CDR3 is 17 amino acids. CDR3 DNA: TGTGCCAGCTCACCAGGTAGCGGGAGGGCCGGGTCCTACGAGCAGTACTTC. As protein: CASSPGSGRAGSYEQYF.

The gene calls are TRBV9 and TRBJ2-1; 8 nucleotides match TRBD2. There are 15 residues in the CDR3. Germline V gene sequence: CDR1 SGDLS, CDR2 YYNGEE. With V trimmed by 3 bases and J by 4 bases, 6 bases remained unmatched. CDR3 loop: CASSAPGLEYNEQFF. The CDR3 coding sequence is TGTGCCAGCAGCGCACCGGGACTAGAGTACAATGAGCAGTTCTTC.

This chain uses TRBV7-2 with TRBJ2-3, with TRBD2 identical over 9 bases. From germline, CDR1 is SGHTA and CDR2 FQGNSA. The CDR3 totals 15 residues. J gave up 3 bases and V 5 bases, and 6 bases lay outside the gene matches. CDR3 sequence: CASSTSGYGTDTQYF. The CDR3 nucleotides read TGTGCCAGCAGCACTAGCGGGTACGGGACAGATACGCAGTATTTT.

The chain has TRBV6-4 and TRBJ2-7; TRBD1 aligns across 8 bases. With 2 bases clipped from V and 1 base from J, the junction kept 10 bases outside the gene matches. The CDR3 runs 17 residues. Germline-derived CDR1 and CDR2 are MRHNA and SNTAGT. CDR3 nucleotide sequence: TGTGCCAGCAGTGACATGGGACAGGTCTTTAGGTCCTACGAGCAGTACTTC. It codes for CASSDMGQVFRSYEQYF.

The chain has TRBV28 and TRBJ1-2, with D perhaps TRBD1 (6 bases). There are 12 residues in the CDR3. Per germline, CDR1 MDHEN and CDR2 SYDVKM. Trimming cost V 6 bases and J 5 bases, with 10 bases left between them. The DNA of the CDR3 is TGTGCCAGCAGCCAGACAGGTTATGGCTACACCTTC. Encoded protein: CASSQTGYGYTF.

This chain links TRBV10-2 with TRBJ2-5, with D possibly being TRBD1 (6 bases). V gave up 3 bases and J gave up 2 bases, with 13 bases separating them. Germline V gene data show CDR1 as WSHSY and CDR2 as SAAADI. The CDR3 runs to 15 residues. The CDR3, as DNA: TGCGCCAGCAGTGATTGGGGGCCAGGTCAAGAGACCCAGTACTTC. Protein product: CASSDWGPGQETQYF.

The CDR3 DNA reads as TGTGCCAGCAGTCACAGACTAGTGCAAGGGACCGGGGAGCTGTTTTTT. It is translated as CASSHRLVQGTGELFF. J is TRBJ2-2 and V is TRBV27, with TRBD2 as a possible D gene (6 bases). With 5 bases removed from V and 5 bases from J, the gap between germline ends came to 18 bases. The CDR3 loop spans 16 amino acids. Germline values: CDR1 MNHEY, CDR2 SMNVEV (reference sequence).